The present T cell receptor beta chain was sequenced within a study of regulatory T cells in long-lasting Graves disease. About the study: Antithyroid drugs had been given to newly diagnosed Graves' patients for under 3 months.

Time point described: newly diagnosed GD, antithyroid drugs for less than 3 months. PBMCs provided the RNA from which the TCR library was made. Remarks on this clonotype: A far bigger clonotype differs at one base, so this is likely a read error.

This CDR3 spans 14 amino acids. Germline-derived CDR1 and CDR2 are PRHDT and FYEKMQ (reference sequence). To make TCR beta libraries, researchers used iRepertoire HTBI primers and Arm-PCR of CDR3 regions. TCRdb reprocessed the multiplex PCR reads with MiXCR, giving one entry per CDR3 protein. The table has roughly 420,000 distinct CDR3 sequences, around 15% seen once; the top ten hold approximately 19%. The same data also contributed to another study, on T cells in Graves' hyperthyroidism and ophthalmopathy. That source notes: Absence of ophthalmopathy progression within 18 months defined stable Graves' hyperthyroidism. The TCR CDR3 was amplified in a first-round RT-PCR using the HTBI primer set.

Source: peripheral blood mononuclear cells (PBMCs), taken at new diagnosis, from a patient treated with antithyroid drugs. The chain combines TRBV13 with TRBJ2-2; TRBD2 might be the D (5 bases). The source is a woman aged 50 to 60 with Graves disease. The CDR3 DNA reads TGTGCCAGCAGCTTAGGTTTCAACACCGGGGATCTGTTTTTT. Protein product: CASSLGFNTGDLFF.